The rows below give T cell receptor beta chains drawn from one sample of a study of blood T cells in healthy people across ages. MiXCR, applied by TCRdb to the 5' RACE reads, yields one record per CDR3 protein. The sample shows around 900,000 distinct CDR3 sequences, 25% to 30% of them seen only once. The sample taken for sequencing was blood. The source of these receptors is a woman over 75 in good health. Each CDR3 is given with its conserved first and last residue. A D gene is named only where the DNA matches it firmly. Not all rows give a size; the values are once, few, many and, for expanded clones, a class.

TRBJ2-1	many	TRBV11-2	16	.	CASSFIHRDPYNEQFF	TGTGCCAGCAGCTTCATACACAGGGATCCCTACAATGAGCAGTTCTTC
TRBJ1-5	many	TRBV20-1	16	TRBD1	CSARAQTGLSNQPQHF	TGCAGTGCTAGAGCTCAGACAGGGCTTAGCAATCAGCCCCAGCATTTT
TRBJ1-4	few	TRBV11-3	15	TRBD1	CASSLNRGVNEKLFF	TGTGCCAGCAGCTTAAACAGGGGCGTTAATGAAAAACTGTTTTTT
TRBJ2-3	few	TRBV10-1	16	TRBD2	CASSSSGTSLADTQYF	TGCGCCAGCAGTTCTTCCGGGACTAGCTTGGCAGATACGCAGTATTTT
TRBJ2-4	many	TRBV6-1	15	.	CASSEATRLVGIQYF	TGTGCCAGCAGTGAAGCTACCCGTCTGGTGGGCATTCAGTACTTC
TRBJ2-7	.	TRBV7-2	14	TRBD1	CASTRQGQTYEQYF	TGTGCCAGCACCAGACAGGGACAAACCTACGAGCAGTACTTC
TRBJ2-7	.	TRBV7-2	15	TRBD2	CVGSAGGAVSYEQYF	TGTGTCGGCAGCGCCGGGGGGGCAGTCTCCTACGAGCAGTACTTC
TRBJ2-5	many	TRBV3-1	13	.	CASSRQFQETQYF	TGTGCCAGCAGCCGACAGTTCCAAGAGACCCAGTACTTC
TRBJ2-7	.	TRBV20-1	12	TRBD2	CSARTRSYEQYF	TGCAGTGCACGGACTAGATCCTACGAGCAGTACTTC
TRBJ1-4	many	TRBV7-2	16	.	CASSLLNLVGGEKLFF	TGTGCCAGCAGCTTACTAAACCTGGTCGGAGGTGAAAAACTGTTTTTT
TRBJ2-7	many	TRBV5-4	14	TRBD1	CATQGQPSSYEQYF	TGTGCCACCCAGGGACAGCCCAGCTCCTACGAGCAGTACTTC
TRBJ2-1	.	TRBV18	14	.	CASSPRTGSDEQFF	TGTGCCAGCTCACCAAGAACAGGGTCCGATGAGCAGTTCTTC
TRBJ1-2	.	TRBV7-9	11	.	CASSYDVGYTF	TGTGCCAGCAGCTACGACGTTGGCTACACCTTC
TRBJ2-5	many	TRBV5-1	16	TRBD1	CASSFPQGQGAETQYF	TGCGCCAGCAGCTTTCCCCAGGGGCAGGGGGCAGAGACCCAGTACTTC
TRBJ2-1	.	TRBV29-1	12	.	CSVPHKGNEQFF	TGCAGCGTTCCGCATAAGGGCAATGAGCAGTTCTTC
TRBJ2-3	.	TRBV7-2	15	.	CASSSVGISTDTQYF	TGTGCCAGCAGCTCGGTCGGTATATCCACAGATACGCAGTATTTT
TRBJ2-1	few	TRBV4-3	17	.	CASSSHKTGRIYNEQFF	TGCGCCAGCAGCTCACATAAGACAGGCCGAATTTACAATGAGCAGTTCTTC
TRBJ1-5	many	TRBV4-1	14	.	CASSQVPGAQPQHF	TGCGCCAGCAGCCAAGTTCCGGGCGCGCAGCCCCAGCATTTT
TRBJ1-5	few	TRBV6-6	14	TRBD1	CASRGQGARQPQHF	TGTGCCAGCAGAGGCCAGGGGGCACGTCAGCCCCAGCATTTT
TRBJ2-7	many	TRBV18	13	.	CASSPRQSYEQYF	TGTGCCAGCTCACCAAGACAATCCTACGAGCAGTACTTC
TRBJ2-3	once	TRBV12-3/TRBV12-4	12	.	CASRPKVDAQYF	TGTGCCAGCAGACCGAAAGTAGATGCGCAGTATTTT
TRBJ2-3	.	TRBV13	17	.	CASSGSFGGVTTYTQYF	TGTGCCAGCAGCGGATCTTTCGGAGGAGTTACTACTTATACGCAGTATTTT
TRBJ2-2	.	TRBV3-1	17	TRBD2	CASTQGAGGWNTGELFF	TGTGCCAGCACCCAGGGAGCGGGGGGATGGAACACCGGGGAGCTGTTTTTT
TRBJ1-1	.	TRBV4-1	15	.	CASSQPKGGNTEAFF	TGCGCCAGCAGCCAACCCAAGGGGGGGAACACTGAAGCTTTCTTT
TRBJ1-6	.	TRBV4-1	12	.	CASSPGYSPLHF	TGCGCCAGCAGCCCAGGGTATTCACCCCTCCACTTT
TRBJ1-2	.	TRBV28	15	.	CASSFNGAHGYGYTF	TGTGCCAGCAGTTTTAATGGGGCGCATGGCTATGGCTACACCTTC
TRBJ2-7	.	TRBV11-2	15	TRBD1	CASSSYDRGRSEQYF	TGTGCCAGCAGCTCCTATGACAGGGGGCGAAGCGAGCAGTACTTC
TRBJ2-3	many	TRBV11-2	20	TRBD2	CASSLVGTSGGTSFTDTQYF	TGTGCCAGCAGCTTAGTCGGGACTAGCGGGGGGACCTCGTTCACAGATACGCAGTATTTT
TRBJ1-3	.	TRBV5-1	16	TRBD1	CASSPRDRSSGNTIYF	TGCGCCAGCAGCCCGCGGGACAGGAGCTCTGGAAACACCATATATTTT
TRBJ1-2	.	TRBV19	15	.	CASSIGQLFNYGYTF	TGTGCCAGTAGTATTGGGCAGTTATTTAACTATGGCTACACCTTC
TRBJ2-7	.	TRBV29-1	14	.	CSVAGQRSSYEQYF	TGCAGCGTCGCTGGACAGCGATCTTCCTACGAGCAGTACTTC
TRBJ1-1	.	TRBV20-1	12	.	CSAPDWNTEAFF	TGCAGTGCTCCGGACTGGAACACTGAAGCTTTCTTT
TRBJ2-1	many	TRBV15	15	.	CATSREKGVRNEQFF	TGTGCCACCAGCAGAGAGAAGGGGGTAAGGAATGAGCAGTTCTTC
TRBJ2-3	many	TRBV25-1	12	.	CASSEFPDTQYF	TGTGCCAGCAGTGAATTCCCAGATACGCAGTATTTT
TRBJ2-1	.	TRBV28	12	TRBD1	CACRPTGVEQFF	TGTGCCTGCAGGCCTACAGGGGTTGAGCAGTTCTTC
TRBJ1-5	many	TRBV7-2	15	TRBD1	CASSLVSGGGQPQHF	TGTGCCAGCAGCTTAGTTTCAGGGGGCGGACAGCCCCAGCATTTT
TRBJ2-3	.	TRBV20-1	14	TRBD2	CSTKRGGATDTQYF	TGCAGTACGAAACGGGGGGGGGCCACAGATACGCAGTATTTT